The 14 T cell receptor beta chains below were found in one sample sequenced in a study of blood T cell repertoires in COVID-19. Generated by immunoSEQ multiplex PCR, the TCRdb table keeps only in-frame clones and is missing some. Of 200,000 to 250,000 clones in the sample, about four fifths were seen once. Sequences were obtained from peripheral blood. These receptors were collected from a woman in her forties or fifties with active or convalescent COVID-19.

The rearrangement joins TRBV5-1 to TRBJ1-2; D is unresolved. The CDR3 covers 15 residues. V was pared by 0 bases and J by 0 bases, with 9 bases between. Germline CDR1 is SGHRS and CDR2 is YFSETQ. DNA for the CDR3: TGCGCCAGCAGCTTGGGGGCCGGCACTAACTATGGCTACACCTTC. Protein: CASSLGAGTNYGYTF.

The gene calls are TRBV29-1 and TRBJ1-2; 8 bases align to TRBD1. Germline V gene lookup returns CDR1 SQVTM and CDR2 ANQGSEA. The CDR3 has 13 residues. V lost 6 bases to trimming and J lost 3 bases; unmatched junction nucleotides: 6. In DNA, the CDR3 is TGCAGCGTCGTTGACAGGGGAGACTATGGCTACACCTTC. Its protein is CSVVDRGDYGYTF.

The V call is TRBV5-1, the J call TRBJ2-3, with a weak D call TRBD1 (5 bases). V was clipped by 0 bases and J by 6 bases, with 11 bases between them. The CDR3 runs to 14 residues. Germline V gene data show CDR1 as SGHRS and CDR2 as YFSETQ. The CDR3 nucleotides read TGCGCCAGCAGCTTGGAAGGGGCAGGGGATACGCAGTATTTT. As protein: CASSLEGAGDTQYF.

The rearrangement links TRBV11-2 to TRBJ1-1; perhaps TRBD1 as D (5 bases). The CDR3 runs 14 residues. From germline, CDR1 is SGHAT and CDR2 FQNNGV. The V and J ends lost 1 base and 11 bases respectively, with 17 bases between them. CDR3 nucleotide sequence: TGTGCCAGCAGCTTAGTTGTTGACGGGGGGGGTGCTTTCTTT. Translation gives CASSLVVDGGGAFF.

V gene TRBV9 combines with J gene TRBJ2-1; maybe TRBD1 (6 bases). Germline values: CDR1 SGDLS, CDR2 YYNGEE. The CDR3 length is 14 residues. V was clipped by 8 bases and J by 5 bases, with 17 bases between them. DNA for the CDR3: TGTGCCAGTCCATCAGGGGCTGCTGACAATGAGCAGTTCTTC. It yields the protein CASPSGAADNEQFF.

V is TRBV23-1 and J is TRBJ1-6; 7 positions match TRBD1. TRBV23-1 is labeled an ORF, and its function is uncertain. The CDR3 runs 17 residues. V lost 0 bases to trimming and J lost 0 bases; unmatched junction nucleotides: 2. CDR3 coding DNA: TGCGCCAGCAGTCAATCGACAGGGAGCTCCTATAATTCACCCCTCCACTTT. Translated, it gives CASSQSTGSSYNSPLHF.

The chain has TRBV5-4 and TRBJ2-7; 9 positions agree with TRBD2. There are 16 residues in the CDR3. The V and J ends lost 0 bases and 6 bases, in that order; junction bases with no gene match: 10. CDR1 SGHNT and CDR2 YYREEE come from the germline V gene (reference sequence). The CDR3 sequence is CASSLGGLASLGEQYF. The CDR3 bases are TGTGCCAGCAGCTTGGGGGGACTAGCTTCCTTGGGCGAGCAGTACTTC. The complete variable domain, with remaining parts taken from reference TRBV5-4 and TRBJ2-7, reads ETGVTQSPTHLIKTRGQQVTLRCSSQSGHNTVSWYQQALGQGPQFIFQYYREEENGRGNFPPRFSGLQFPNYSSELNVNALELDDSALYLCASSLGGLASLGEQYFGPGTRLTVT.

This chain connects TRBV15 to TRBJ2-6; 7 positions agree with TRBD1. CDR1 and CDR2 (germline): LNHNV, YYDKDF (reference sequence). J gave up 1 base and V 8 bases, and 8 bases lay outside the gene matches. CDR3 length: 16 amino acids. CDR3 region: CATAGGRASGANVLTF. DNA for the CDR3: TGTGCCACCGCAGGGGGTCGGGCATCTGGGGCCAACGTCCTGACTTTC.

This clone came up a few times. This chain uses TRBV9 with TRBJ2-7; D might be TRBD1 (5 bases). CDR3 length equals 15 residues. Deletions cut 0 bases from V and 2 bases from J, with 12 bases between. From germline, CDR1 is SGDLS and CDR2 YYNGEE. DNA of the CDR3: TGTGCCAGCAGCGTAGTTCCGGCAGGGCCCTACGAGCAGTACTTC. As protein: CASSVVPAGPYEQYF. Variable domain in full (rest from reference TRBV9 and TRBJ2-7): DSGVTQTPKHLITATGQRVTLRCSPRSGDLSVYWYQQSLDQGLQFLIQYYNGEERAKGNILERFSAQQFPDLHSELNLSSLELGDSALYFCASSVVPAGPYEQYFGPGTRLTVT.

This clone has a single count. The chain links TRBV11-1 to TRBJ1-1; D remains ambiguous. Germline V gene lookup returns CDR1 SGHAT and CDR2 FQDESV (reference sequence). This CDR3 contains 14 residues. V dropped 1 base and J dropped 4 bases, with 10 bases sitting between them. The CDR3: CASSLVGIGTEAFF. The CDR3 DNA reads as TGTGCCAGCAGCTTAGTCGGGATTGGCACTGAAGCTTTCTTT.

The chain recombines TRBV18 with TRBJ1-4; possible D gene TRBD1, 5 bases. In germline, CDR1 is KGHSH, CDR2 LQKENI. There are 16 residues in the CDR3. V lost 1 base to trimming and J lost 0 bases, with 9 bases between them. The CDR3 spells CASSPLSGSTNEKLFF. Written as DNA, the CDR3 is TGTGCCAGCTCACCACTCTCAGGGTCAACTAATGAAAAACTGTTTTTT.

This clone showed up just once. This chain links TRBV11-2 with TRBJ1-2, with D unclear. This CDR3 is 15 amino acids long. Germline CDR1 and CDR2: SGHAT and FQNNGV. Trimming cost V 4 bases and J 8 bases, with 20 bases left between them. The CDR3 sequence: CASSSPRTASGGYTF. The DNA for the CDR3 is TGTGCCAGCAGCTCGCCCAGGACCGCTTCGGGGGGCTACACCTTC.

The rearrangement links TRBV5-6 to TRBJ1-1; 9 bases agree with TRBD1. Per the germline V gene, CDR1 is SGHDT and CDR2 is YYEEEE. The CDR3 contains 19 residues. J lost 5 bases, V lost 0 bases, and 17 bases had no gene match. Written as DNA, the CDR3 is TGTGCCAGCAGCTTGGTTCCCCTATACGGGACAGGGAAGTTGACTGAAGCTTTCTTT. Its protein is CASSLVPLYGTGKLTEAFF.

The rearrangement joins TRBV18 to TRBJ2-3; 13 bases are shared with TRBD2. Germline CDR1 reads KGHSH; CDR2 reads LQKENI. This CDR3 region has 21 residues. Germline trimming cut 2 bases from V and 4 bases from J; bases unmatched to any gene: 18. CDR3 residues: CASSPKATSGGVDSISDTQYF. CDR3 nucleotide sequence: TGTGCCAGCTCACCAAAGGCCACTAGCGGGGGGGTCGACAGCATCTCAGATACGCAGTATTTT.